This T cell receptor (beta chain) was sequenced during a study of patients and donors after allogeneic stem cell transplantation. Germline loops: CDR1 LGHNA, CDR2 YNFKEQ. CDR3 length: 15 residues. V lost 0 bases to trimming and J lost 4 bases, with 7 bases between them. TCRdb reprocessed the RT-PCR reads with MiXCR, giving one entry per CDR3 protein. The sample consists of about 160,000 distinct CDR3 sequences, about two fifths of them appearing once. This clonotype was seen a few times. This chain uses TRBV4-2 with TRBJ1-6, with TRBD1 as a possible D gene (5 bases). This TCR was recovered from a human donor who was either an allogeneic HSCT recipient or a stem cell or donor lymphocyte infusion donor (not recorded which). It is not recorded whose cells these are; they may come from a transplant donor. The sample taken for sequencing was blood, either unsorted or a sorted T cell fraction (not recorded which). CDR3 sequence: CASSQEGEYNSPLHF. CDR3 sequence (DNA): TGTGCCAGCAGCCAAGAGGGGGAATATAATTCACCCCTCCACTTT.